This TCR beta chain was documented in a study of CD8 T cells in Susac syndrome. CDR1 is SGHAT, CDR2 FQNNGV, per germline. CDR3 length equals 15 residues. Trimming pared 5 bases from V and 6 bases from J, leaving 18 bases between. RNA amounts of about 0.5 to 1 ug underwent reverse transcription with random hexamers. MiXCR, applied by TCRdb to the immunoSEQ multiplex PCR reads, yields one record per CDR3 protein. The sample holds nearly 25,000 distinct CDR3 sequences; around 93% are singletons and the top ten take 0.63%. The receptor's source is a human donor with Susac syndrome. The chain employs TRBV11-2 and TRBJ2-3; D possibly corresponds to TRBD2 (6 bases). The sequenced sample was CD8+ T cells from PBMCs. The CDR3 is CASSPSGGFMDTQYF. Written as DNA, the CDR3 is TGTGCCAGCAGCCCCTCTGGAGGGTTTATGGATACGCAGTATTTT.